The entry below describes one T cell receptor (beta chain). These data originate in a study of blood T cell repertoires in COVID-19. Study overall: PBMCs, B-cell-depleted T cells, or T cells were the source of the cDNA or gDNA that made up the material.

Trimming pared 5 bases from V and 9 bases from J, leaving 11 bases between. The CDR3 has 12 amino acids. How the authors handled the data: Cell counts per sample came from amplifying reference gene primers. Assay used: immunoSEQ multiplex PCR; TCRdb lists only in-frame clones, some missing. V, J and clone size are those of that table, while D and trimming were read from the DNA. The data hold under 30,000 clones, with about 88% observed a single time. This clonotype was obtained from a human donor in a cohort sampled during active COVID-19. The donor label of this sample is uncertain. What was sequenced was peripheral blood. This chain joins TRBV12-3 or TRBV12-4 and TRBJ1-5; D might be TRBD1 (5 bases). CDR3 residues: CASSISGGPQHF. In DNA form, the CDR3 reads TGTGCCAGCAGTATTTCGGGGGGGCCCCAGCATTTT.